Below, 21 T cell receptor beta chains from the same sample are listed, as sequenced in a study of blood T cell repertoires in COVID-19. Using immunoSEQ multiplex PCR, the repertoire was profiled, and TCRdb retains in-frame clones only, with some absent. The sample has some 130,000 clones; around nine tenths are singletons. The source material was peripheral blood. These receptors were obtained from a man in his 60s with COVID-19, enrolled during active disease.

The chain employs TRBV27 and TRBJ1-6; 7 bases agree with TRBD1. Germline V gene lookup returns CDR1 MNHEY and CDR2 SMNVEV (reference sequence). Trimming removed 5 bases from V and 10 bases from J; junction bases left unmatched: 11. The CDR3 consists of 15 residues. Here the CDR3 DNA reads TGTGCCAGCAGTCTTCGGACAGGTGTAAACTCACCCCTCCACTTT. It specifies CASSLRTGVNSPLHF.

The chain links TRBV5-1 to TRBJ2-7, with 10 bases lining up with TRBD1. Trimming removed 3 bases from V and 3 bases from J; junction bases left unmatched: 6. Germline CDR1 SGHRS, CDR2 YFSETQ. The CDR3 sequence is 15 residues long. The chain's CDR3 is CASSSPGQGYYEQYF. Here the CDR3 DNA reads TGCGCCAGCAGCTCGCCGGGACAGGGGTACTACGAGCAGTACTTC.

V usage is TRBV10-3 and J usage is TRBJ1-5, with TRBD1 matching 8 bases. V lost 6 bases, J lost 3 bases, and 13 bases stayed unmatched. Germline CDR1 ENHRY, CDR2 SYGVKD. This CDR3 region has 17 residues. The CDR3 region is CAISSDRAEEINQPQHF. CDR3 nucleotide sequence: TGTGCCATCAGCTCGGACAGGGCAGAGGAAATCAATCAGCCCCAGCATTTT.

This clone appeared once. The V call is TRBV30, the J call TRBJ2-1, with a possible D match to TRBD1 (5 bases). There are 16 residues in the CDR3. With 3 bases removed from V and 2 bases from J, the gap between germline ends came to 17 bases. Germline V gene data show CDR1 as GTSNPN and CDR2 as SVGIG (reference sequence). The CDR3 loop reads CAWRGPRSRAYNEQFF. In DNA, the CDR3 is TGTGCCTGGAGGGGGCCGCGATCTAGAGCCTACAATGAGCAGTTCTTC.

The chain recombines TRBV5-6 with TRBJ1-2, with unresolved D. The CDR3 has 15 amino acids. Between the trimmed V and J ends, which lost 0 bases and 2 bases, there was a span of 11 bases. Germline values: CDR1 SGHDT, CDR2 YYEEEE. The CDR3 loop reads CASSLAGLLNYGYTF. In DNA, the CDR3 is TGTGCCAGCAGCTTGGCCGGACTCCTAAACTATGGCTACACCTTC. Based on the CDR3 plus reference TRBV5-6 and TRBJ1-2, the full variable domain is DAGVTQSPTHLIKTRGQQVTLRCSPKSGHDTVSWYQQALGQGPQFIFQYYEEEERQRGNFPDRFSGHQFPNYSSELNVNALLLGDSALYLCASSLAGLLNYGYTFGSGTRLTVV.

This clone came up once. V and J are TRBV19 and TRBJ1-2; TRBD1 matches 8 bases. The CDR3 contains 15 residues. Trimming at V came to 6 bases and at J to 2 bases, leaving 8 bases not matched to a gene. Per the germline V gene, CDR1 is LNHDA and CDR2 is SQIVND (reference sequence). The CDR3 sequence: CASRGAGGANYGYTF. The CDR3, as DNA: TGTGCCAGTAGGGGTGCAGGGGGCGCGAACTATGGCTACACCTTC.

The gene calls are TRBV28 and TRBJ1-2; D gene ambiguous. CDR3 length equals 13 residues. CDR1 and CDR2 (germline): MDHEN, SYDVKM. V gave up 7 bases and J gave up 1 base, with 10 bases separating them. The CDR3 here is CASKVGVNYGYTF. Written as DNA, the CDR3 is TGTGCCAGCAAAGTCGGAGTTAACTATGGCTACACCTTC.

CDR3 region: CATSRDLPANYGYTF. CDR3 nucleotides: TGTGCCACCAGCAGAGATCTGCCGGCTAACTATGGCTACACCTTC. This chain uses TRBV15 with TRBJ1-2; no clear D gene. Trimming cost V 0 bases and J 0 bases, with 8 bases left between them. CDR3 length: 15 residues. Germline CDR1 is LNHNV and CDR2 is YYDKDF (reference sequence). Using reference TRBV15 and TRBJ1-2 for the parts outside the CDR3, the full variable domain is DAMVIQNPRYQVTQFGKPVTLSCSQTLNHNVMYWYQQKSSQAPKLLFHYYDKDFNNEADTPDNFQSRRPNTSFCFLDIRSPGLGDTAMYLCATSRDLPANYGYTFGSGTRLTVV.

V usage is TRBV7-8 and J usage is TRBJ2-2; TRBD2 agrees at 9 bases. The trim removed 1 base at V and 4 bases at J, leaving 1 base unmatched. This CDR3 region has 15 residues. CDR1 SGHVS and CDR2 FQNEAQ come from the germline V gene. Here the CDR3 reads CASSLVAGVTGELFF. DNA of the CDR3: TGTGCCAGCAGCTTAGTAGCGGGAGTCACCGGGGAGCTGTTTTTT.

The gene calls are TRBV7-9 and TRBJ2-3; no clear D. The CDR3 length is 14 residues. Germline V gene lookup returns CDR1 SEHNR and CDR2 FQNEAQ (reference sequence). The V end lost 5 bases, the J end lost 0 bases, and 9 bases lay between the germline ends. The CDR3 sequence: CASSLRFSTDTQYF. The CDR3 DNA reads TGTGCCAGCAGCCTACGTTTTAGCACAGATACGCAGTATTTT.

The chain carries TRBV18 and TRBJ2-7; TRBD2 matches 10 bases. This CDR3 has 16 amino acids. After removal of 1 base from V and 2 bases from J, the junction contained 5 bases not matched to a gene. Germline V CDR1 and CDR2: KGHSH, LQKENI. The CDR3 is CASSPRTSGIAYEQYF. The CDR3 bases are TGTGCCAGCTCACCACGCACTAGCGGGATCGCCTACGAGCAGTACTTC.

This clone has only one observation. V gene TRBV9 combines with J gene TRBJ2-7; 7 positions match TRBD1. The CDR3 length is 15 residues. Looked up from germline, CDR1 is SGDLS and CDR2 is YYNGEE. V was pared by 4 bases and J by 5 bases, with 12 bases of the junction left unmatched. Here the CDR3 DNA reads TGTGCCAGCAGCCCTCAGACAGGGCGAAGGGACGAGCAGTACTTC. It codes for CASSPQTGRRDEQYF.

With respect to this clone: Different DNA sequences within this sample yield the same CDR3. This chain joins TRBV28 and TRBJ1-5; no reliable D call. This CDR3 is built from 12 residues. Trimming cost V 6 bases and J 6 bases, with 9 bases left between them. Germline V gene data show CDR1 as MDHEN and CDR2 as SYDVKM. Here the CDR3 DNA reads TGTGCCAGCAGCCCCCCCGGTCAGCCCCAGCATTTT. Protein: CASSPPGQPQHF.

In its sample, this clone was seen once. This chain connects TRBV19 to TRBJ2-7; D perhaps matches TRBD1 (5 bases). The CDR3 contains 13 residues. V was shortened by 9 bases and J by 3 bases, with 15 bases between the two germline ends. Germline CDR1 reads LNHDA; CDR2 reads SQIVND (reference sequence). The CDR3, as DNA: TGTGCCAGCCGCAGGGAAGTCGGCTACGAGCAGTACTTC. The encoded protein is CASRREVGYEQYF.

The chain carries TRBV29-1 and TRBJ2-7; 9 bases fit TRBD2. Trimming at V came to 2 bases and at J to 5 bases, leaving 7 bases not matched to a gene. This CDR3 has 14 residues. The germline gives CDR1 SQVTM, CDR2 ANQGSEA. CDR3 sequence reads: CSVELASGNDEQYF. In DNA, the CDR3 is TGCAGCGTTGAATTGGCTAGCGGGAACGACGAGCAGTACTTC.

The chain joins TRBV16 to TRBJ2-5; 8 nucleotides match TRBD2. V was clipped by 1 base and J by 5 bases; unmatched bases: 9. This CDR3 is 16 amino acids long. CDR1 is KGHSY and CDR2 is FQNENV in the germline V gene. This chain's CDR3 is CASSQFVAGGGETQYF. The DNA for the CDR3 is TGTGCCAGCAGCCAATTCGTGGCGGGAGGCGGTGAGACCCAGTACTTC.

The chain carries TRBV27 and TRBJ2-7, with D tentatively TRBD2 (7 bases). The CDR3 loop spans 17 amino acids. Germline CDR1 reads MNHEY; CDR2 reads SMNVEV (reference sequence). Trimming removed 1 base at V and 4 bases at J, with 20 bases between. CDR3 sequence (DNA): TGTGCCAGCAGTTTATTACCCCCAGGGAGGGGGAAGTACGAGCAGTACTTC. Translating it yields CASSLLPPGRGKYEQYF.

This chain joins TRBV9 and TRBJ1-6; 10 nucleotides line up with TRBD1. Germline trimming cut 4 bases from V and 10 bases from J; bases unmatched to any gene: 5. Germline-derived CDR1 and CDR2 are SGDLS and YYNGEE. This CDR3 has 14 amino acids. CDR3 sequence reads: CASSRTGGGSPLHF. Here the CDR3 DNA reads TGTGCCAGCAGCAGGACAGGGGGTGGGTCACCCCTCCACTTT.

The chain joins TRBV11-2 to TRBJ1-3; no firm D call. The germline gives CDR1 SGHAT, CDR2 FQNNGV. The CDR3 spans 16 residues. V was trimmed by 2 bases and J by 0 bases, leaving 11 bases between them. The CDR3 coding sequence is TGTGCCAGCAGCTTACTGATACCAGACTCTGGAAACACCATATATTTT. Translating it yields CASSLLIPDSGNTIYF.

The rearrangement links TRBV24-1 to TRBJ2-3; TRBD1 agrees at 7 bases. CDR1 is KGHDR, CDR2 SFDVKD, per germline. CDR3 length: 14 amino acids. With 5 bases clipped from V and 5 bases from J, the junction kept 6 bases outside the gene matches. The CDR3 nucleotides are TGTGCCACCAGTGGGGGGCAGGGGGAAGATACGCAGTATTTT. It specifies CATSGGQGEDTQYF.

CDR3 sequence: CASSEALQDRDISYEQYF. The CDR3 DNA follows: TGTGCCAGCAGTGAAGCGCTTCAGGACAGAGATATCTCCTACGAGCAGTACTTC. The rearrangement joins TRBV6-1 to TRBJ2-7, with D perhaps TRBD1 (6 bases). Germline V lookup: CDR1 MNHNS, CDR2 SASEGT. With 0 bases removed from V and 0 bases from J, the gap between germline ends came to 18 bases. The CDR3 has 18 residues.